This T cell receptor beta chain is drawn from a study of T-cell reconstitution after alpha-beta-depleted transplantation in children. Study results and limitations: High day-60 TCRbeta diversity in some patients came from surviving recipient T cells and thymic progenitors.

A library of TCRbeta sequences, prepared with unique molecular identifiers, was generated. Via MiXCR, TCRdb re-called the PCR reads, giving one row per CDR3 protein. The top ten hold about 24% of the sample, which has approximately 120,000 distinct CDR3 sequences, around 9.8% seen once. Germline V gene data show CDR1 as MDHEN and CDR2 as SYDVKM. The V end was cut by 1 base, the J end by 7 bases, with 23 bases between. This CDR3 has 18 amino acids. Comments on this clonotype: Its target is unknown.

The clonotype originates from a girl under three years old who had a stem cell transplant for combined immunodeficiency, so the T cells may come from the graft donor. Sample: PBMCs, mostly from graft donor cells, taken 180 days after TCRalphabeta/CD19-depleted stem cell transplant. The rearrangement links TRBV28 to TRBJ1-5; no definite D call. CDR3 DNA: TGTGCCAGCAGTTTATTTGTGGGCATGAAGGGCGGGAGACAGCCCCAGCATTTT. It translates to CASSLFVGMKGGRQPQHF. Full variable domain (remainder filled in from reference TRBV28 and TRBJ1-5): DVKVTQSSRYLVKRTGEKVFLECVQDMDHENMFWYRQDPGLGLRLIYFSYDVKMKEKGDIPEGYSVSREKKERFSLILESASTNQTSMYLCASSLFVGMKGGRQPQHFGDGTRLSIL.